This record looks at one T cell receptor beta chain sequence and its context. The sample belongs to a study of blood T cell repertoires in COVID-19. The CDR3 runs 11 residues. Germline V gene sequence: CDR1 DFQATT, CDR2 SNEGSKA (reference sequence). V lost 7 bases, J lost 4 bases, and 10 bases lay in between. Clones were read by immunoSEQ multiplex PCR, and TCRdb kept only the in-frame ones, dropping some. This table has roughly 69,000 clones, over 75% appearing once. The material sequenced was peripheral blood. This TCR came from a human donor in a cohort sampled during active COVID-19. The V gene is TRBV20-1, the J gene TRBJ1-2; tentatively, D is TRBD1 (5 bases). CDR3 loop: CSGPGSYGYTF. In DNA, the CDR3 is TGCAGTGGGCCAGGGTCCTATGGCTACACCTTC.